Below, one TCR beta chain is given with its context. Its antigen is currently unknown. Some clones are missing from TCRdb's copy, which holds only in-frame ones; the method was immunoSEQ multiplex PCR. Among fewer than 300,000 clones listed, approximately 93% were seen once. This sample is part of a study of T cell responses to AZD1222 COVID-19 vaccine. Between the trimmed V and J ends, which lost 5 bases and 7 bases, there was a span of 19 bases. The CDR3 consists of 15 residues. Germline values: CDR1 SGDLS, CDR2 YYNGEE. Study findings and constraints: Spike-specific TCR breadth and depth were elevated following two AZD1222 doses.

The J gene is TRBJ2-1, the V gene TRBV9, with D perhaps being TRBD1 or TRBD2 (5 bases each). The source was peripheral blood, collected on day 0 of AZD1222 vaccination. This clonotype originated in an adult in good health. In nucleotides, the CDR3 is TGTGCCAGCAGGAGGGACCCTTTTAGTGGGAATGAGCAGTTCTTC. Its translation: CASRRDPFSGNEQFF.